The 2 T cell receptor beta chains in this list originate from one sample, sequenced in a study of TIL therapy for anti-PD-1-resistant metastatic lung cancer. Time point denoted: pre-treatment sample, taken before nivolumab and TIL therapy. Pleural nodules or supraclavicular lymph nodes made up most of the excised metastases sampled. The immunoSEQ assay was v3. Repertoires were generated with immunoSEQ multiplex PCR, while TCRdb's copy carries only in-frame clones and drops some. The sample yields fewer than 30,000 clones, about 60% seen once. The sample was tumor tissue, taken at baseline. All receptors derive from a woman aged 25 to 80 with non-small cell lung cancer.

The rearrangement joins TRBV30 to TRBJ1-1; the D is unclear. The CDR3 is 13 residues long. Trimming shortened V by 3 bases and J by 1 base, and 9 bases separated the two germline ends. Per germline, CDR1 GTSNPN and CDR2 SVGIG (reference sequence). The chain's CDR3 is CAWSVNRNTEAFF. CDR3 DNA sequence: TGTGCCTGGAGCGTCAACCGGAACACTGAAGCTTTCTTT.

V and J are TRBV19 and TRBJ2-7, with D perhaps TRBD2 (6 bases). This CDR3 is 15 amino acids long. Germline CDR1 reads LNHDA; CDR2 reads SQIVND (reference sequence). Deletions cut 6 bases from V and 5 bases from J, with 20 bases between. The CDR3 spells CASSLGGIGGDEQYF. CDR3 coding DNA: TGTGCCAGTAGCCTGGGCGGGATCGGGGGAGACGAGCAGTACTTC. Drawing the rest from reference TRBV19 and TRBJ2-7, the complete variable domain is DGGITQSPKYLFRKEGQNVTLSCEQNLNHDAMYWYRQDPGQGLRLIYYSQIVNDFQKGDIAEGYSVSREKKESFPLTVTSAQKNPTAFYLCASSLGGIGGDEQYFGPGTRLTVT.